This entry describes one TCR beta chain. The clone's antigen remains unknown. It has no much larger one-base neighbor in the sample; base qualities were not kept. This sample stems from a study of PD-1 blockade in classical Hodgkin lymphoma (TCRdb year 2020). Regarding the complete study: The study used TCR beta sequencing and CyTOF to define a peripheral blood immune signature of response to PD-1 blockade in classical Hodgkin lymphoma. Results the study describes overall, beyond this receptor: Baseline TCR diversity was reported to be lower in newly diagnosed patients than in healthy donors and to be lower still in relapsed/refractory patients. The study was restricted to a single clinical trial cohort, and the causes of repertoire differences, possibly disease activity or prior therapy, were left undefined.

Genomic DNA was extracted with the Qiagen DNeasy kit from unsorted PBMCs and from negatively selected CD4+ and CD8+ fractions. TCR beta CDR3 regions were amplified by immunoSEQ multiplex PCR using primers annealing to V and J segments. Amplification bias was minimized using a synthetic immune receptor repertoire, and residual bias was removed computationally after sequencing. Turning to the authors' computational methods: Custom Python scripts were used to quantify repertoire diversity as the Shannon entropy index. Unsorted, CD4+ and CD8+ repertoires were examined separately, except in combined analyses, for which CD4+ and CD8+ sequences were merged in silico. The table was pulled from immuneACCESS by TCRdb, which kept in-frame rearrangements only. Such tables lose some clones; where checked, under half of the loss comes from unresolved V genes, and the rest has no known cause. V, J and clone size derive from that table, while D and trimming were established from the DNA sequence. For this sample the table gives about 46,000 clones, of which roughly 90% were detected only once. The ten largest clonotypes hold approximately 4.9% of the sample.

This specimen's time point label, interpreted: newly diagnosed, previously untreated cHL patient sample. As a comparison group for the relapsed/refractory trial patients, PBMCs from patients with newly diagnosed, previously untreated classical Hodgkin lymphoma were sequenced. Peripheral blood was collected in 8 mL Vacutainer Cell Preparation Tubes, from which PBMCs were isolated by centrifugation and then cryopreserved. Specimen: peripheral blood mononuclear cells (PBMCs). The source is a human donor with classical Hodgkin lymphoma.

The CDR3 has the sequence CASSEVGTDNEQFF. The DNA sequence is given as TGTGCCAGCAGTGAAGTGGGGACAGACAATGAGCAGTTCTTC. In this chain, TRBV2 is recombined with TRBJ2-1, with 7 middle bases fitting TRBD1. The germline V gene encodes CDR1 SNHLY and CDR2 FYNNEI. Including the terminal cysteine and phenylalanine, the CDR3 comprises 14 residues. Of all the DNA, just the CDR3 is kept, 42 bases in frame from base 1. The germline V and J ends show losses of 1 base and 5 bases respectively, and no gene match explains 2 bases of the junction.